This T cell receptor (beta chain) stems from a study of T-cell memory formation after mild COVID-19. The V gene's germline CDR1 is MDHEN and CDR2 SYDVKM. CDR3 length: 14 amino acids. V lost 4 bases and J lost 3, with 12 bases in between. Study-wide findings and caveats: Whether second-wave clones peaking at day 37 were SARS-CoV-2 specific went unconfirmed. Within pre-infection memory, some responding clones were found, suggesting cross-reactive memory joined.

At least ten counts were recorded for this clonotype. Its specificity is not known. TCRdb re-analysed the 5' RACE reads in MiXCR, keeping a single row per CDR3 protein. This table has about 360,000 distinct CDR3 sequences, around 14% appearing once. V gene TRBV28 combines with J gene TRBJ2-5; weak D call: TRBD1 (5 bases). This clonotype originated in a man between 18 and 35 years old who had mild COVID-19 (a few samples of this study predate the infection). Cell type and time point are not known. Sequenced: PBMCs or a T cell subset sorted from them (not recorded which). The CDR3 protein is CASSSADSEETQYF. The CDR3 DNA follows: TGTGCCAGCAGTTCCGCAGACAGCGAAGAGACCCAGTACTTC. Using reference TRBV28 and TRBJ2-5 for the parts outside the CDR3, the full variable domain is DVKVTQSSRYLVKRTGEKVFLECVQDMDHENMFWYRQDPGLGLRLIYFSYDVKMKEKGDIPEGYSVSREKKERFSLILESASTNQTSMYLCASSSADSEETQYFGPGTRLLVL.